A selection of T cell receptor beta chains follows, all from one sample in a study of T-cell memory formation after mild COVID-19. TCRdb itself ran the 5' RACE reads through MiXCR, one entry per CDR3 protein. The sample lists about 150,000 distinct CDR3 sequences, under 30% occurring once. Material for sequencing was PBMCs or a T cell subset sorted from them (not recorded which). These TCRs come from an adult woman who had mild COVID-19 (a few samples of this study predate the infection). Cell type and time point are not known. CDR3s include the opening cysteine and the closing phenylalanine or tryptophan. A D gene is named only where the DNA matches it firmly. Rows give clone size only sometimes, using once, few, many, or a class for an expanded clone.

CASTPGWTQGPHGYTF | TGTGCCAGCACCCCGGGGTGGACACAGGGGCCCCATGGCTACACCTTC | TRBJ1-2 | many | TRBV6-5 | TRBD1
CASSPPGGGLGYNEQFF | TGTGCCAGCAGCCCTCCCGGCGGAGGGTTGGGCTACAATGAGCAGTTCTTC | TRBJ2-1 | few | TRBV5-6 | .
CASRPEFIGSGNLGGYTF | TGTGCCAGCAGGCCTGAGTTTATCGGTTCGGGAAACCTGGGGGGCTACACCTTC | TRBJ1-2 | few | TRBV12-3/TRBV12-4 | .
CATSMDRVSPLHF | TGTGCCACCAGCATGGACAGGGTTTCACCCCTCCACTTT | TRBJ1-6 | many | TRBV15 | TRBD1
CATRQGAGNEQFF | TGTGCCACCAGACAGGGGGCAGGGAATGAGCAGTTCTTC | TRBJ2-1 | few | TRBV24-1 | TRBD1
CASSHPGTGANVLTF | TGCGCCAGCAGCCACCCTGGGACTGGGGCCAACGTCCTGACTTTC | TRBJ2-6 | few | TRBV4-1 | .
CASSLVGEAYNEQFF | TGTGCCAGCAGCTTGGTAGGGGAGGCCTACAATGAGCAGTTCTTC | TRBJ2-1 | few | TRBV5-4 | .
CASSRRANTEAFF | TGTGCCAGCAGCCGACGGGCGAACACTGAAGCTTTCTTT | TRBJ1-1 | . | TRBV6-5 | .
CAWRGGGYTF | TGTGCCTGGAGGGGGGGCGGCTACACCTTC | TRBJ1-2 | . | TRBV30 | .
CSVARTESYEQYF | TGCAGCGTCGCGCGGACAGAGTCCTACGAGCAGTACTTC | TRBJ2-7 | few | TRBV29-1 | .
CASGQGRTEAFF | TGTGCCAGCGGACAGGGACGCACTGAAGCTTTCTTT | TRBJ1-1 | . | TRBV7-9 | TRBD1
CSARDRPGANTGELFF | TGCAGTGCTAGAGATCGCCCGGGGGCGAACACCGGGGAGCTGTTTTTT | TRBJ2-2 | . | TRBV20-1 | .
CASSLSEYYEQYF | TGCGCCAGCAGCTTGTCGGAATACTACGAGCAGTACTTC | TRBJ2-7 | . | TRBV5-1 | .
CASSPPSGTVDKNIQYF | TGTGCCAGCAGCCCACCTAGCGGGACGGTTGACAAAAACATTCAGTACTTC | TRBJ2-4 | . | TRBV7-9 | TRBD2
CASTPFRRGGSTDTQYF | TGTGCCAGCACCCCCTTCCGGAGGGGGGGAAGCACAGATACGCAGTATTTT | TRBJ2-3 | . | TRBV6-5 | .
CASSDRGQPQHF | TGTGCCAGTTCAGACAGGGGTCAGCCCCAGCATTTT | TRBJ1-5 | few | TRBV27 | TRBD1
CASSQVEPSGRDEQFF | TGTGCCAGCAGCCAAGTCGAGCCTAGCGGGAGGGATGAGCAGTTCTTC | TRBJ2-1 | . | TRBV4-2 | TRBD2
CASSPRTGELFF | TGTGCCAGCAGCCCCCGGACCGGGGAGCTGTTTTTT | TRBJ2-2 | many | TRBV12-3/TRBV12-4 | .
CASSQEPGSDEQFF | TGTGCCAGCAGCCAAGAGCCCGGGAGCGATGAGCAGTTCTTC | TRBJ2-1 | few | TRBV14 | .
CSAPRDNSYEQYF | TGCAGTGCCCCTCGGGACAACTCCTACGAGCAGTACTTC | TRBJ2-7 | few | TRBV20-1 | .
CASSYGTPTPNTGELFF | TGTGCCAGCAGTTACGGGACTCCTACACCGAACACCGGGGAGCTGTTTTTT | TRBJ2-2 | . | TRBV2 | .
CASSPEQGKVQETQYF | TGTGCCAGCAGTCCCGAACAGGGTAAAGTACAAGAGACCCAGTACTTC | TRBJ2-5 | . | TRBV27 | .
CASSNRTGTSYEQYF | TGTGCCAGCAGTAATCGTACAGGGACCTCCTACGAGCAGTACTTC | TRBJ2-7 | . | TRBV27 | .
CASSSGTSGSNEQFF | TGCGCCAGCAGCTCCGGGACTAGCGGGAGCAATGAGCAGTTCTTC | TRBJ2-1 | few | TRBV5-1 | TRBD2
CASSYSYRGIDQPQHF | TGTGCCAGCAGTTACTCATACAGGGGAATAGATCAGCCCCAGCATTTT | TRBJ1-5 | . | TRBV6-5 | TRBD1
CASSYQDEANTGELFF | TGTGCCAGCAGCTACCAAGACGAGGCGAACACCGGGGAGCTGTTTTTT | TRBJ2-2 | few | TRBV6-2/TRBV6-3 | .
CASSRGPDYEQYF | TGTGCCAGCAGTCGAGGTCCTGACTACGAGCAGTACTTC | TRBJ2-7 | . | TRBV7-9 | .
CASSLDGSQYNSPLHF | TGTGCCAGCAGCTTAGACGGCAGCCAGTATAATTCACCCCTCCACTTT | TRBJ1-6 | . | TRBV7-7 | .
CSARDHGDGAEAFF | TGCAGTGCTAGAGATCATGGAGATGGGGCTGAAGCTTTCTTT | TRBJ1-1 | . | TRBV20-1 | .
CASSLAQEATGNTIYF | TGTGCCAGCAGCTTAGCGCAGGAGGCTACGGGAAACACCATATATTTT | TRBJ1-3 | few | TRBV7-9 | .
CASSSSSVTDTQYF | TGTGCCAGCAGTTCCTCTAGCGTCACAGATACGCAGTATTTT | TRBJ2-3 | few | TRBV12-3/TRBV12-4 | .
CASSEVGGRSYEQYF | TGTGCCAGCAGTGAAGTCGGGGGGCGTAGCTACGAGCAGTACTTC | TRBJ2-7 | . | TRBV6-1 | .
CAWSVPGAGELFF | TGTGCCTGGAGTGTACCCGGGGCCGGGGAGCTGTTTTTT | TRBJ2-2 | few | TRBV30 | .
CAWKDRKNTEAFF | TGTGCCTGGAAGGACAGGAAGAACACTGAAGCTTTCTTT | TRBJ1-1 | . | TRBV30 | TRBD1
CASSSTYGSSYEQYF | TGCGCCAGCAGCTCGACTTACGGGAGCTCCTACGAGCAGTACTTC | TRBJ2-7 | few | TRBV5-1 | .
CSASPWTGGQPQHF | TGCAGTGCTAGCCCCTGGACCGGGGGACAGCCCCAGCATTTT | TRBJ1-5 | few | TRBV20-1 | .
CSVATGTGHEAFF | TGCAGCGTTGCGACAGGGACGGGGCATGAAGCTTTCTTT | TRBJ1-1 | . | TRBV29-1 | TRBD1
CASSSYRQGIDEQYF | TGTGCCAGCAGCTCCTACCGACAGGGGATCGACGAGCAGTACTTC | TRBJ2-7 | few | TRBV7-2 | TRBD1
CASSSGQGTEQYF | TGCGCCAGCAGCTCGGGACAGGGGACCGAGCAGTACTTC | TRBJ2-7 | . | TRBV5-1 | TRBD1
CASSQDLEGHPLGGYTF | TGTGCCAGCAGCCAAGATCTAGAGGGACATCCCCTTGGGGGCTACACCTTC | TRBJ1-2 | . | TRBV14 | .
CASSYLAGDNEQFF | TGTGCCAGCAGTTACCTAGCGGGGGATAATGAGCAGTTCTTC | TRBJ2-1 | . | TRBV6-6 | TRBD2
CASSRDSFAYEQYF | TGTGCCAGCAGCCGGGACAGTTTTGCCTACGAGCAGTACTTC | TRBJ2-7 | few | TRBV3-1 | TRBD1
CASSLRPNTEAFF | TGTGCCAGCAGCTTGAGGCCCAACACTGAAGCTTTCTTT | TRBJ1-1 | . | TRBV5-6 | .
CASSLVGRGNTEAFF | TGTGCCAGCAGCTTAGTGGGCAGGGGAAACACTGAAGCTTTCTTT | TRBJ1-1 | few | TRBV7-9 | .